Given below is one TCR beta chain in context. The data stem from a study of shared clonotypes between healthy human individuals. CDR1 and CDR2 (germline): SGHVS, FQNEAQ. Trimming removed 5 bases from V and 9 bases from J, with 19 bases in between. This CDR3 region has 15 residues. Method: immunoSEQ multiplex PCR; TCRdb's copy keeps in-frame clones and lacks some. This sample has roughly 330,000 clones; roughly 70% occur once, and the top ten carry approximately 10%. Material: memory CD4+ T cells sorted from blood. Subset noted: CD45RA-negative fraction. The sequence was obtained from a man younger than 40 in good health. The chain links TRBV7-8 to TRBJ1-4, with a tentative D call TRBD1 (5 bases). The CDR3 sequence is CASSPLDSLNQKLFF. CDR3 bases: TGTGCCAGCAGCCCCCTCGACAGCCTAAATCAAAAACTGTTTTTT.